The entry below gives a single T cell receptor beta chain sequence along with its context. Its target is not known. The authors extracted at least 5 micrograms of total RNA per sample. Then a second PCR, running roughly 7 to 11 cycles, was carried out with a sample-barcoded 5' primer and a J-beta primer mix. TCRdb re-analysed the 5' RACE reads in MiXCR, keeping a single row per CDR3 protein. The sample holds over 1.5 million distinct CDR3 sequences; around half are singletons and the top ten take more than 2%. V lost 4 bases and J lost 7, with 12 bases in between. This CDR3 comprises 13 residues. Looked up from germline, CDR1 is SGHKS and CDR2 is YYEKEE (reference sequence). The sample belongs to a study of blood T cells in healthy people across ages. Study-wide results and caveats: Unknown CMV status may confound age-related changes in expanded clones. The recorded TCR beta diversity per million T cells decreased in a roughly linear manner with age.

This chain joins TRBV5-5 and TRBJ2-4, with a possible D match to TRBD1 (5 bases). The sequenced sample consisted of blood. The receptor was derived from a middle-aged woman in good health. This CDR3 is CASSAIPGNIQYF. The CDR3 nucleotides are TGTGCCAGCAGCGCGATTCCAGGGAACATTCAGTACTTC.